Listed here are 24 T cell receptor beta chains from one sample, sequenced in a study of T cells in Graves' hyperthyroidism and ophthalmopathy. The investigators amplified TCR beta CDR3 regions from RNA transcripts. The HTBI set primed first-round TCR CDR3 RT-PCR. A single record per CDR3 protein comes from TCRdb applying MiXCR to the multiplex PCR reads. The data show 700,000 to 950,000 distinct CDR3 sequences, with around 40% seen just once and less than 40% held by the top ten. The specimen was blood. The receptors here all came from a woman between 40 and 50 years old with Graves' hyperthyroidism.

The genes are TRBV7-2 and TRBJ2-7, with TRBD2 matching 7 bases. This CDR3 comprises 14 residues. V lost 11 bases and J lost 5; bases outside the gene matches: 15. The germline V gene encodes CDR1 SGHTA and CDR2 FQGNSA. CDR3: CAWSRSGLADEQYF. The DNA for the CDR3 is TGTGCCTGGAGTCGAAGTGGGCTAGCGGACGAGCAGTACTTC.

V usage is TRBV29-1 and J usage is TRBJ1-1; 9 bases align to TRBD1. With 7 bases clipped from V and 1 base from J, the junction kept 10 bases outside the gene matches. Germline lookup yields CDR1 SQVTM and CDR2 ANQGSEA. This CDR3 is built from 15 residues. The CDR3 nucleotides are TGCAGCGCCGACAGGGGGGACTCCTCGAACACTGAAGCTTTCTTT. Its translation is CSADRGDSSNTEAFF. Together with reference TRBV29-1 and TRBJ1-1, the CDR3 gives the full variable domain: SAVISQKPSRDICQRGTSLTIQCQVDSQVTMMFWYRQQPGQSLTLIATANQGSEATYESGFVIDKFPISRPNLTFSTLTVSNMSPEDSSIYLCSADRGDSSNTEAFFGQGTRLTVV.

The V gene is TRBV7-2, the J gene TRBJ2-7, with 11 bases lining up with TRBD2. The CDR3 has 16 amino acids. Germline loops: CDR1 SGHTA, CDR2 FQGNSA. Germline trimming cut 5 bases from V and 2 bases from J; bases unmatched to any gene: 8. CDR3 in amino acids: CASSNSGLAGTYEQYF. The CDR3 DNA sequence: TGTGCCAGCAGCAACTCCGGACTAGCGGGTACCTACGAGCAGTACTTC.

The V call is TRBV29-1, the J call TRBJ1-1; weak D call: TRBD1 (5 bases). V was cut by 6 bases and J by 7 bases, with 12 bases left in between. Per germline, CDR1 SQVTM and CDR2 ANQGSEA. The CDR3 runs to 11 residues. CDR3 sequence: CSVAGHREAFF. CDR3 DNA sequence: TGCAGCGTAGCCGGACACCGTGAAGCTTTCTTT.

On this clonotype itself: With a much larger clone just one base away, this may be a read error. The V gene is TRBV6-2 or TRBV6-3, the J gene TRBJ2-7; 8 bases line up with TRBD1. V shed 8 bases and J 5 bases; nucleotides not matched to a gene: 8. This CDR3 is built from 13 residues. The germline CDR1 and CDR2 sequences are MNHEY and SVGEGT. CDR3 amino acids: CASGTEDRDEQYF. The DNA of the CDR3 is TGTGCCAGCGGTACCGAGGACAGGGACGAGCAGTACTTC.

This clonotype was observed at least ten times. This chain uses TRBV24-1 with TRBJ2-2; 7 positions agree with TRBD1. CDR1 and CDR2 from the germline V gene are KGHDR and SFDVKD. This CDR3 has 15 residues. V was clipped by 8 bases and J by 2 bases; unmatched bases: 7. The CDR3 is CATNSRQGNTGELFF. CDR3 nucleotide sequence: TGTGCCACCAATTCGAGACAGGGTAACACCGGGGAGCTGTTTTTT.

A remark on this clonotype: A read error is possible here, since a much larger clone lies one base away. The chain joins TRBV10-3 to TRBJ1-1, with 7 bases lining up with TRBD1. CDR1 and CDR2 from the germline V gene are ENHRY and SYGVKD. After removal of 11 bases from V and 8 bases from J, the junction contained 14 bases not matched to a gene. The CDR3 consists of 13 residues. The CDR3 protein is CALYRGQGGEAFF. The DNA of the CDR3 is TGTGCCTTGTACCGCGGGCAGGGGGGCGAAGCTTTCTTT.

The genes are TRBV6-2 or TRBV6-3 and TRBJ1-1, with 8 nucleotides matching TRBD1. This CDR3 is built from 16 residues. V was clipped by 4 bases and J by 1 base; unmatched bases: 8. Germline lookup yields CDR1 MNHEY and CDR2 SVGEGT. DNA for the CDR3: TGTGCCAGCAGTTTAAGGACAGGGAATGGGAACACTGAAGCTTTCTTT. This encodes CASSLRTGNGNTEAFF.

The J gene is TRBJ2-7, the V gene TRBV5-1, with D possibly matching TRBD1 (6 bases). The CDR3 spans 15 residues. CDR1 is SGHRS and CDR2 is YFSETQ in the germline V gene. Trimming pared 4 bases from V and 3 bases from J, leaving 17 bases between. The CDR3 loop reads CASSKEGVLIYEQYF. The CDR3 DNA reads as TGCGCCAGCAGCAAAGAGGGGGTTCTTATCTACGAGCAGTACTTC.

This clonotype came up many times. Sequence at one end of the junction differs from germline and may be a read error. The J gene is TRBJ1-1, the V gene TRBV7-8; D gene unclear. The CDR3 totals 13 residues. Germline lookup yields CDR1 SGHVS and CDR2 FQNEAQ. DNA of the CDR3: TGTGCTAGCAGCTTAGGCAGGCACACTGAAGCTTTCTTT. This sequence encodes CASSLGRHTEAFF.

This clonotype was counted many times. The rearrangement joins TRBV7-9 to TRBJ2-7, with 7 positions matching TRBD2. This CDR3 contains 14 residues. V shed 3 bases, J shed 3 bases, and the junction held 5 bases outside the gene matches. Germline-derived CDR1 and CDR2 are SEHNR and FQNEAQ (reference sequence). DNA for the CDR3: TGTGCCAGCAGCTTGGCGGGAGCGATCTACGAGCAGTACTTC. Its translation: CASSLAGAIYEQYF.

This clonotype was counted ten times or more. This chain uses TRBV19 with TRBJ1-1; TRBD1 matches 10 bases. The germline V gene has CDR1 LNHDA and CDR2 SQIVND (reference sequence). This CDR3 region has 14 residues. J gave up 10 bases and V 4 bases, and 9 bases lay outside the gene matches. The CDR3 is CASSKEGQGRRAFF. CDR3 DNA: TGTGCCAGTAGTAAGGAGGGACAGGGGAGGCGAGCTTTCTTT.

This sequence joins TRBV19 and TRBJ1-5; the match to TRBD1 covers 9 bases. This CDR3 comprises 16 residues. The germline V gene encodes CDR1 LNHDA and CDR2 SQIVND (reference sequence). V shed 5 bases, J shed 7 bases, and the junction held 12 bases outside the gene matches. The CDR3 coding sequence is TGTGCCAGTAGTCTCATACAGGGGGCGCGGAAACAGCCCCAGCATTTT. Its protein product is CASSLIQGARKQPQHF.

This clonotype has a count of ten or more. J is TRBJ1-6 and V is TRBV5-1; maybe TRBD1 (5 bases). V shed 4 bases and J shed 8 bases, with 13 bases lying between them. The germline CDR1 and CDR2 sequences are SGHRS and YFSETQ. The CDR3 runs 14 residues. In nucleotides, the CDR3 is TGCGCCAGCAGCCTTCGAGGGGCCGATTCACCCCTCCACTTT. This sequence encodes CASSLRGADSPLHF.

The chain recombines TRBV10-3 with TRBJ1-2; possible D gene TRBD1, 5 bases. Trimming took off 6 bases at V and 4 bases at J, with 12 bases between the two ends. This CDR3 has 13 amino acids. CDR1 and CDR2 (germline): ENHRY, SYGVKD. The CDR3 sequence: CAISPTELYGYTF. CDR3 in DNA: TGTGCCATCAGCCCGACAGAGCTCTATGGCTACACCTTC.

In this sample, this clonotype turned up many times. This rearrangement joins TRBV2 to TRBJ1-5; 9 nucleotides agree with TRBD1. Trimming cost V 7 bases and J 7 bases; bases outside gene matches: 8. From germline, CDR1 is SNHLY and CDR2 FYNNEI. The CDR3 sequence is 14 residues long. CDR3 sequence: CASNPTGGRQPQHF. The CDR3 DNA follows: TGTGCCAGCAACCCCACAGGGGGCAGACAGCCCCAGCATTTT.

This clonotype was counted a few times. This rearrangement joins TRBV14 to TRBJ1-4; 11 positions agree with TRBD1. CDR3 length: 16 amino acids. The V segment lost 4 bases and the J segment 3 bases; nucleotides outside the gene matches: 4. Germline lookup yields CDR1 SGHDN and CDR2 FVKESK. Here the CDR3 reads CASSRTGGAANEKLFF. The DNA of the CDR3 is TGTGCCAGCAGCCGGACAGGGGGCGCGGCTAATGAAAAACTGTTTTTT.

A note on this clonotype: This may arise from a read error, as a much more abundant clone is one base away. This chain links TRBV7-8 with TRBJ2-5; possibly TRBD2 for D (5 bases). There are 13 residues in the CDR3. Germline V lookup: CDR1 SGHVS, CDR2 FQNEAQ. DNA of the CDR3: TGTGCCAGCAGCTTAGCGGGAGTAGAGACCCAGTGCTTC. This translates into CASSLAGVETQCF.

The chain carries TRBV3-2 and TRBJ1-2. TRBV3-2 represents a pseudogene. The CDR3 is 14 amino acids. CDR3 in DNA: TGTGCCAGCAGCCCTCAGGCGGGGATTCATGGCTACACCTTC. Amino acids: CASSPQAGIHGYTF.

In the case of this clonotype: This could be a read error, since a much larger clone is one nucleotide away. V usage is TRBV7-9 and J usage is TRBJ2-7, with D tentatively TRBD1 (5 bases). CDR1 is SEHNR, CDR2 FQNEAQ, per germline (reference sequence). This CDR3 has 14 residues. This chain's CDR3 is CASQGGIPPYEQCF. The CDR3 coding sequence is TGTGCCAGCCAGGGTGGCATACCTCCCTACGAGCAGTGCTTC.

This clonotype came up a few times. The chain is built from TRBV29-1 and TRBJ2-1; 11 positions match TRBD1. Trimming took 7 bases from V and 4 from J; bases not matched to a gene: 3. Germline CDR1 reads SQVTM; CDR2 reads ANQGSEA. This CDR3 contains 13 residues. CDR3 in amino acids: CSARDRGYNEQFF. CDR3 sequence (DNA): TGCAGCGCCCGGGACAGGGGGTACAATGAGCAGTTCTTC.

This clonotype has at least ten counts. The CDR3 sequence: CASSLRASGGETQYF. CDR3 DNA sequence: TGTGCCAGCAGCTTGCGGGCTAGCGGGGGGGAGACCCAGTACTTC. The rearrangement links TRBV5-4 to TRBJ2-5, with 11 bases lining up with TRBD2. This CDR3 spans 15 amino acids. Germline CDR1 reads SGHNT; CDR2 reads YYREEE (reference sequence). V trimming: 1 base; J trimming: 5 bases; junction bases outside the gene matches: 4.

This clonotype was found many times. The V gene is TRBV19, the J gene TRBJ2-7; the D is unclear. Germline V gives CDR1 LNHDA, CDR2 SQIVND (reference sequence). V lost 4 bases and J lost 0, with 13 bases in between. CDR3 length: 15 amino acids. The chain's CDR3 is CASSTWTASSYEQYF. The CDR3 DNA is TGTGCCAGTAGTACTTGGACGGCGAGCTCCTACGAGCAGTACTTC. Full variable domain (missing parts from reference TRBV19 and TRBJ2-7): DGGITQSPKYLFRKEGQNVTLSCEQNLNHDAMYWYRQDPGQGLRLIYYSQIVNDFQKGDIAEGYSVSREKKESFPLTVTSAQKNPTAFYLCASSTWTASSYEQYFGPGTRLTVT.

This clonotype was seen only once. The V and J genes are TRBV10-1 and TRBJ1-4; maybe TRBD1 (5 bases). Germline V gene data show CDR1 as WNHNN and CDR2 as SYGVQD (reference sequence). The CDR3 consists of 15 residues. V was shortened by 1 base and J by 7 bases, with 13 bases between the two germline ends. The CDR3 coding sequence is TGCGCCAGCAGTGAGTTATCGGGACTCGGTGAAAAACTGTTTTTT. The encoded protein is CASSELSGLGEKLFF.